This T cell receptor beta chain originates from a study of blood T cell repertoires in COVID-19. Whole-study context: The study drew acute and convalescent COVID-19 samples from the United States, Italy and Spain.

As originally analysed: Amplification of reference gene primers provided the estimated nucleated cell counts. The table came from immunoSEQ multiplex PCR; TCRdb's copy has only in-frame clones and leaves some out. V and J calls and clone size come straight from that table; D and trimming were deduced from the DNA. Of under 60,000 clones in the sample, around 80% were seen once. This CDR3 contains 13 residues. V lost 5 bases and J 5 bases, leaving 7 bases between the germline ends. CDR1 LNHNV and CDR2 YYDKDF come from the germline V gene (reference sequence). This clone was seen once. This sequence joins TRBV15 and TRBJ1-6; D is unclear. Sequencing was performed on peripheral blood. This clonotype originated in a man in his sixties with acute or convalescent COVID-19. CDR3 amino acids: CATSAVNNSPLHF. Here the CDR3 DNA reads TGTGCCACCAGCGCAGTTAATAATTCACCCCTCCACTTT.